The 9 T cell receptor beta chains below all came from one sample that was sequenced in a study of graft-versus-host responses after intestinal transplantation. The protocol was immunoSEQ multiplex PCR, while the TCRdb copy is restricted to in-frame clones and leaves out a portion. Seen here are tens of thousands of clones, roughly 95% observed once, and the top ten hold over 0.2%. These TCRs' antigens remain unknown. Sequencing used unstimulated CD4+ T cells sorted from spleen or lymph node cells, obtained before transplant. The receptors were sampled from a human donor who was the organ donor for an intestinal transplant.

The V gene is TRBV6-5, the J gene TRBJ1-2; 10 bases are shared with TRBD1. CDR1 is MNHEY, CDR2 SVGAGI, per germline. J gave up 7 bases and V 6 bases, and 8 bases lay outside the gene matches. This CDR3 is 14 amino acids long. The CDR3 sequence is CASRIPGQGPGYTF. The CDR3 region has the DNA TGTGCCAGCAGAATTCCGGGACAGGGGCCTGGCTACACCTTC.

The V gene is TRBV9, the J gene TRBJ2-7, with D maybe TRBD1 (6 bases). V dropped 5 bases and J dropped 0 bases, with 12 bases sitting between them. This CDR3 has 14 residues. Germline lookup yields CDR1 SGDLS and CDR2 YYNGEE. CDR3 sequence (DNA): TGTGCCAGCAGTAGGACAGTGAGCTCCTACGAGCAGTACTTC. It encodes CASSRTVSSYEQYF.

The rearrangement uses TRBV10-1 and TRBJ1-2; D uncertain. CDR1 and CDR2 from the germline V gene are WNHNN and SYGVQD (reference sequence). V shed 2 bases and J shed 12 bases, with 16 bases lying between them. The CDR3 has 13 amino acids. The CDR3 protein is CASSEGTATGHTF. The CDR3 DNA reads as TGCGCCAGCAGTGAGGGCACAGCCACCGGTCACACCTTC.

CDR3 amino acids: CAIGAAKNIQYF. CDR3 bases: TGTGCCATCGGAGCAGCCAAAAACATTCAGTACTTC. J is TRBJ2-4 and V is TRBV10-3; D is undetermined. The ends were cut back, 8 bases at V and 0 bases at J, with 5 bases in the middle. The CDR3 extends over 12 amino acids. From germline, CDR1 is ENHRY and CDR2 SYGVKD.

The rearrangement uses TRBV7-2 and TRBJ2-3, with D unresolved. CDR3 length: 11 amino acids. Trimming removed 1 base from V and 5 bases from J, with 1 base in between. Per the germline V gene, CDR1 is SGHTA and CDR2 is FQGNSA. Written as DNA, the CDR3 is TGTGCCAGCAGCTTAGAAGATACGCAGTATTTT. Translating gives CASSLEDTQYF.

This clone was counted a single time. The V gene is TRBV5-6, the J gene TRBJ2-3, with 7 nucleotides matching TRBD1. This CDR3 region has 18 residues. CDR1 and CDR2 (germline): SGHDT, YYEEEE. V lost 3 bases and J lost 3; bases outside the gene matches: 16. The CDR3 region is CASSYVTLQGRRTDTQYF. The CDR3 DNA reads TGTGCCAGCAGCTACGTTACCCTACAGGGGAGAAGGACAGATACGCAGTATTTT.

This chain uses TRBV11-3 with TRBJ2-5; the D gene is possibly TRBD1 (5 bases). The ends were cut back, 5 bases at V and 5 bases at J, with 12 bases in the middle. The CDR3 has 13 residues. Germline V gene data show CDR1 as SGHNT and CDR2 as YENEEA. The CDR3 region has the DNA TGTGCCAGCAGCCCCCGGGCAGGGGAGACCCAGTACTTC. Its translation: CASSPRAGETQYF. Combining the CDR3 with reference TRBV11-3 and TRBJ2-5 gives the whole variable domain EAGVVQSPRYKIIEKKQPVAFWCNPISGHNTLYWYLQNLGQGPELLIRYENEEAVDDSQLPKDRFSAERLKGVDSTLKIQPAELGDSAVYLCASSPRAGETQYFGPGTRLLVL.

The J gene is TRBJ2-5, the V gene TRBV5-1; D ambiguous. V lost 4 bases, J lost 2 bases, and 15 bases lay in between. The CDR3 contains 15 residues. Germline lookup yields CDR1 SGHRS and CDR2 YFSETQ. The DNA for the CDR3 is TGCGCCAGCAGCCCTATACAGAATACTCAAGAGACCCAGTACTTC. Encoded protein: CASSPIQNTQETQYF.

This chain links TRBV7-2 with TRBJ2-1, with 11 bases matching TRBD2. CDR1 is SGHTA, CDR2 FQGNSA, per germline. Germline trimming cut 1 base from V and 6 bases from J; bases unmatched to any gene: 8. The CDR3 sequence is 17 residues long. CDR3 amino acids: CASSLGGLAAGGNEQFF. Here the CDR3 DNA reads TGTGCCAGCAGCTTAGGGGGACTAGCGGCTGGGGGCAATGAGCAGTTCTTC.